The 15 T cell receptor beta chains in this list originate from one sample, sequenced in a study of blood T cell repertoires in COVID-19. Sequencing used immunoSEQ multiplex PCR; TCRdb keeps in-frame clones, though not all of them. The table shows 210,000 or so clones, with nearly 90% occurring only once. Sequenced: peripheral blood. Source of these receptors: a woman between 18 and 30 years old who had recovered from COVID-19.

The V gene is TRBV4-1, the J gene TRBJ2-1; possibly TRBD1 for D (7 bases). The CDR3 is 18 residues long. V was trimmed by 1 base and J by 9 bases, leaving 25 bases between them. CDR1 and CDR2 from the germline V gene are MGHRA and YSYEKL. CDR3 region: CASSQGRGRLGFYREQFF. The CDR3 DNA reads TGCGCCAGCAGCCAAGGGAGGGGGCGTCTAGGATTTTATCGTGAGCAGTTCTTC.

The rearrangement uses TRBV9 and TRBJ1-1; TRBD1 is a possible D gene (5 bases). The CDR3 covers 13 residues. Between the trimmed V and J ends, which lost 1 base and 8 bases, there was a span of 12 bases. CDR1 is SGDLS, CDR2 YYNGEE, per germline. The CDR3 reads CASSVSPGPEAFF. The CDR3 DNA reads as TGTGCCAGCAGCGTATCTCCAGGGCCAGAAGCTTTCTTT.

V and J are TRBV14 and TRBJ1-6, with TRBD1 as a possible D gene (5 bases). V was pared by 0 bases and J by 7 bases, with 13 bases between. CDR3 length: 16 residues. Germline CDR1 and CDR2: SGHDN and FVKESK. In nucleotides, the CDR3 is TGTGCCAGCAGCCAAGATCTAGGGGCGCGAAATTCACCCCTCCACTTT. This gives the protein CASSQDLGARNSPLHF.

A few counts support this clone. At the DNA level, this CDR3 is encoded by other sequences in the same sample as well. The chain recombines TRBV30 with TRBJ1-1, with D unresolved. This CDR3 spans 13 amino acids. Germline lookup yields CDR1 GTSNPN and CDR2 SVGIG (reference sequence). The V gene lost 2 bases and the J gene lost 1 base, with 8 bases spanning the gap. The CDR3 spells CAWSLRENTEAFF. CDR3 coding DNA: TGTGCCTGGAGTCTGCGGGAGAACACTGAAGCTTTCTTT.

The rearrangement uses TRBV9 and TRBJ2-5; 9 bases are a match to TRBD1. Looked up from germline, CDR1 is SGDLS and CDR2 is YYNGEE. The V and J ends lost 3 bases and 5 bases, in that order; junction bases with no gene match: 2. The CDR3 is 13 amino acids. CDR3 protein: CASSAGQGETQYF. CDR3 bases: TGTGCCAGCAGCGCCGGACAGGGGGAGACCCAGTACTTC.

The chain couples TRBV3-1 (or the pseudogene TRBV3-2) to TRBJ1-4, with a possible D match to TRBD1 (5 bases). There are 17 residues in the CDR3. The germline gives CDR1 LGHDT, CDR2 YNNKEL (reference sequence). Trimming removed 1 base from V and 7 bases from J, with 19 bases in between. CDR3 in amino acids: CASSQVFPGPRGEKLFF. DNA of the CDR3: TGTGCCAGCAGCCAAGTTTTTCCAGGCCCTAGGGGTGAAAAACTGTTTTTT.

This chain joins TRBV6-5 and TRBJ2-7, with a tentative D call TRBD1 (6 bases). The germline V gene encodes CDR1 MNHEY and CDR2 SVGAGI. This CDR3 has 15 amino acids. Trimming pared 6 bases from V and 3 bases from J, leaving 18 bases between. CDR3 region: CASSPGGGRLYEQYF. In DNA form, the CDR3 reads TGTGCCAGCAGCCCCGGTGGGGGCCGCCTCTACGAGCAGTACTTC.

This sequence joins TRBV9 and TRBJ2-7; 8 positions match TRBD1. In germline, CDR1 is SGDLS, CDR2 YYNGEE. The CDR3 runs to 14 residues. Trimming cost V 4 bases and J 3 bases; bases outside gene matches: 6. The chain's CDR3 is CASSLIDRGYEQYF. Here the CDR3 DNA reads TGTGCCAGCAGCTTAATCGACAGGGGCTACGAGCAGTACTTC.

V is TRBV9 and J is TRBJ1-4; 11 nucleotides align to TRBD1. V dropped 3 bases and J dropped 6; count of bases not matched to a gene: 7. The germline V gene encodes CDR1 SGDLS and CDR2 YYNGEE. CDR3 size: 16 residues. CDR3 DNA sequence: TGTGCCAGCAGCGCCAGAAGGACAGGGGGCTATGAAAAACTGTTTTTT. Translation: CASSARRTGGYEKLFF.

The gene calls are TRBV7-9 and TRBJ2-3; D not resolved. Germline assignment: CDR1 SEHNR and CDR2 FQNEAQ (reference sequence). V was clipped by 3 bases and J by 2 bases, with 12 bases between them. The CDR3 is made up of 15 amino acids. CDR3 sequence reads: CASSLERSYTDTQYF. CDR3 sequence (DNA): TGTGCCAGCAGCTTGGAGCGTTCCTACACAGATACGCAGTATTTT.

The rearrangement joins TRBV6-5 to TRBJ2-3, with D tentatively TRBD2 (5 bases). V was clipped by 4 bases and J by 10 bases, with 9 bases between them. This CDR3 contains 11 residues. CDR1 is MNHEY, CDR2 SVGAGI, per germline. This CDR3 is CASSSLVSQYF. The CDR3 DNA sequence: TGTGCCAGCAGTTCACTAGTCTCGCAGTATTTT.

DNA for the CDR3: TGTGCCAGCAGCTCATCCCTTACAGGCCTCTCTGGAAACACCATATATTTT. Its translation is CASSSSLTGLSGNTIYF. The chain couples TRBV9 to TRBJ1-3, with a tentative D call TRBD1 (5 bases). Per germline, CDR1 SGDLS and CDR2 YYNGEE. Trimming removed 4 bases from V and 0 bases from J, with 17 bases in between. The CDR3 extends over 17 amino acids.

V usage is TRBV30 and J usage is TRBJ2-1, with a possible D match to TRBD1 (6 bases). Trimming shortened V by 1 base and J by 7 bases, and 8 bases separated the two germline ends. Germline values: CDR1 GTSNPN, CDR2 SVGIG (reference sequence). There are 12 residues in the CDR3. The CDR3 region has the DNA TGTGCCTGGAGTGCCACAGGGAATGAGCAGTTCTTC. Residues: CAWSATGNEQFF.

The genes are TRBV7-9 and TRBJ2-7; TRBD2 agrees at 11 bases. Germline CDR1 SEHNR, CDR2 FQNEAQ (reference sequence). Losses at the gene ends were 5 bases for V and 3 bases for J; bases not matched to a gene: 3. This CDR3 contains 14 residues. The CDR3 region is CASSSTSGSYEQYF. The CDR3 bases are TGTGCCAGCAGCAGCACTAGCGGGAGCTACGAGCAGTACTTC.

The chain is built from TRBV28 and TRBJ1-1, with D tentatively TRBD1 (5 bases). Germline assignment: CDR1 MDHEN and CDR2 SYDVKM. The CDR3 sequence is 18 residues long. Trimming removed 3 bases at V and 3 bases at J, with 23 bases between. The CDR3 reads CASSFGRRGIPGDTEAFF. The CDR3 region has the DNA TGTGCCAGCAGTTTCGGACGAAGAGGAATTCCGGGGGACACTGAAGCTTTCTTT.